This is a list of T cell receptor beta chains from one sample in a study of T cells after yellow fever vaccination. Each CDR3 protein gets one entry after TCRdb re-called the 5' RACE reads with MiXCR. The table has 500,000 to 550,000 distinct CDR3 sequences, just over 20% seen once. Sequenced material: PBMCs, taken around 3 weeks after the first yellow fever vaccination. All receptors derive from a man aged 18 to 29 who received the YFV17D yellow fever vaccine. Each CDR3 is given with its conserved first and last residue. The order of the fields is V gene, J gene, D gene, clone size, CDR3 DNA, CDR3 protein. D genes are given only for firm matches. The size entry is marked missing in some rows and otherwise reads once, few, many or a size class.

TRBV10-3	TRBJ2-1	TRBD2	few	TGTGCCATCAGTGAACCGGGACTAGGAAGGGGCAATGAGCAGTTCTTC	CAISEPGLGRGNEQFF
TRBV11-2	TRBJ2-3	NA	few	TGTGCCAGCAGCCGTATTGGATCTAGCACAGATACGCAGTATTTT	CASSRIGSSTDTQYF
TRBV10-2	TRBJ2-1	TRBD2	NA	TGCGCCAGCAGTGAGTCGCCCGGCGGGGGACGCCTCGATGAGCAGTTCTTC	CASSESPGGGRLDEQFF
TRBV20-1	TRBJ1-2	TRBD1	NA	TGCAGTGCTAAATTACAGGGGGCAGCGGGCTACACCTTC	CSAKLQGAAGYTF
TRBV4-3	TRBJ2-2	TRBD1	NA	TGCGCCAGCAGCCAAGGACCAGGACAGGGGGCGACCGGGGAGCTGTTTTTT	CASSQGPGQGATGELFF
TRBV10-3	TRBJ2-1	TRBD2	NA	TGTGCCATCAGTGAGTCAGCGGGGGCCAACAATGAGCAGTTCTTC	CAISESAGANNEQFF
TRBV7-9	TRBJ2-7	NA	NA	TGTGCCAGCAGCTTAGCCGGGACGGAATACGAGCAGTACTTC	CASSLAGTEYEQYF
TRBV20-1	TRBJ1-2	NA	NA	TGCAGTGCTAGTGCGACGGGGTCCAGGAGGAGCTACACCTTC	CSASATGSRRSYTF
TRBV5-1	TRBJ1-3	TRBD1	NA	TGCGCCAGCAACGTCGGGACAGGCGGAAACACCATATATTTT	CASNVGTGGNTIYF
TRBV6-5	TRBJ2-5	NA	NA	TGTGCCAGCAGTTCCCCGGGGGCGGGAGAGACCCAGTACTTC	CASSSPGAGETQYF
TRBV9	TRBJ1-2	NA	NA	TGTGCCAGCACTGGGAACTATGGCTACACCTTC	CASTGNYGYTF
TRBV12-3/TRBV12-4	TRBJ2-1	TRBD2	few	TGTGCCAGCAACAGACTAGCGGGGGGCGACAATGAGCAGTTCTTC	CASNRLAGGDNEQFF
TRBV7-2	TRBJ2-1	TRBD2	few	TGTGCCAGCAGCTTAGCGGGGACTAGCGGGGGGGTCTACAATGAGCAGTTCTTC	CASSLAGTSGGVYNEQFF
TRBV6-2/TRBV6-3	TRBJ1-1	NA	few	TGTGCCAGCAGCGGATCCCTAATGAACACTGAAGCTTTCTTT	CASSGSLMNTEAFF
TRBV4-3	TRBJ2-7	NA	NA	TGCGCCAGCAGCACCGGCCGAAGCTCCTACGAGCAGTACTTC	CASSTGRSSYEQYF
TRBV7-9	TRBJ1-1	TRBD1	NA	TGTGCCAGCACCCCGACAGGGGCTGAAGCTTTCTTT	CASTPTGAEAFF
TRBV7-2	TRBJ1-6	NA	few	TGTGCCAGCAGCACTAACGGGGTGTCACCCCTCCACTTT	CASSTNGVSPLHF
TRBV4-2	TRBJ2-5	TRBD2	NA	TGTGCCAGCAGCCAAGACCCAGCGGGGGGGCGAGAGACCCAGTACTTC	CASSQDPAGGRETQYF
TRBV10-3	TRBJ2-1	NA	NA	TGTGCCATCAGCCCACAGGACACCTACAATGAGCAGTTCTTC	CAISPQDTYNEQFF
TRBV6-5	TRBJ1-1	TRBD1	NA	TGTGCCAGCAGTTACGTCCAGGGGGATATTAGTGAAGCTTTCTTT	CASSYVQGDISEAFF
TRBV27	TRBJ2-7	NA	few	TGTGCCAGCAGTCCCCCCGGCTACGGCGGGCAGTACTTC	CASSPPGYGGQYF
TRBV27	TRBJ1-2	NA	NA	TGTGCCAGCAGTTTAGACAGGACAATCTATGGCTACACCTTC	CASSLDRTIYGYTF
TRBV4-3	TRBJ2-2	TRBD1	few	TGCGCCAGCAGCCAAGATTTAGGGACAGGGGGCTCCGGGGAGCTGTTTTTT	CASSQDLGTGGSGELFF
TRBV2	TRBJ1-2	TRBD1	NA	TGTGCCAGCACCCCATTAGGGACAGGGGAAGGCTACACCTTC	CASTPLGTGEGYTF
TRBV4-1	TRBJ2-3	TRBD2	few	TGCGCCAGCAGCGGCCAGCGGGGGGCTTTCACAGATACGCAGTATTTT	CASSGQRGAFTDTQYF
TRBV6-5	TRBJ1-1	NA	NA	TGTGCCAGCAGTTTCGATTGGCTTAACACTGAAGCTTTCTTT	CASSFDWLNTEAFF
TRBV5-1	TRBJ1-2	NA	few	TGCGCCAGCAGTTTAGGACAGACCTATGGCTACACCTTC	CASSLGQTYGYTF